This entry features one T cell receptor beta chain sequence. The data belong to a study of identical twins. Each CDR3 protein gets one entry after TCRdb re-called the 5' RACE reads with MiXCR. The table shows hundreds of thousands of distinct CDR3 sequences, with 15% to 20% occurring only once. These data also formed part of another study, on T cells expressing NK-cell markers. As reported in that work: Sorted CD3+CD56+NKG2C+, CD3+CD56+NKG2C- and CD3+CD56-NKG2C+ T cells provided the TCR beta repertoires.

The sequenced sample was PBMCs. The receptor's source is a woman aged 18-29 years in good health.

CDR3 sequence: CASSPLRDGRNIQYF. The CDR3 DNA reads TGTGCCAGCAGCCCCCTGAGGGATGGGAGGAACATTCAGTACTTC. This rearrangement joins TRBV7-9 to TRBJ2-4, with D possibly TRBD2 on 6 matching bases. CDR1 is SEHNR, CDR2 FQNEAQ, per germline (reference sequence). The CDR3 is made up of 15 amino acids. V lost 5 bases and J lost 7, with 18 bases in between.